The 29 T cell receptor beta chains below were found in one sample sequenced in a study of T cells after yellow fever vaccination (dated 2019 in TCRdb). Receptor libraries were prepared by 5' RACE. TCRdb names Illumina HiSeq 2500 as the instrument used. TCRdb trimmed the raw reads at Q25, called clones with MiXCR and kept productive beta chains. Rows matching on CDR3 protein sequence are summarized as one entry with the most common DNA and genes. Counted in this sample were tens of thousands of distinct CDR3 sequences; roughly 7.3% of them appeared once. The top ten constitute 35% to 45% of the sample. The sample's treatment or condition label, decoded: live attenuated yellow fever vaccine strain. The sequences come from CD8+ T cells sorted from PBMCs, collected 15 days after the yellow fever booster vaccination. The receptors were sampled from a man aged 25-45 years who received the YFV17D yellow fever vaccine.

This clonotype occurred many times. The DNA for the CDR3 is TGCAGTGCTAGAGGACCGCCGGGCAGGGGAGAGACCCAGTACTTC. Its protein is CSARGPPGRGETQYF. The J gene is TRBJ2-5, the V gene TRBV20-1; a possible D gene is TRBD1 (6 bases). V lost 1 base and J 4 bases, leaving 16 bases between the germline ends. Germline values: CDR1 DFQATT, CDR2 SNEGSKA (reference sequence). CDR3 size: 15 residues.

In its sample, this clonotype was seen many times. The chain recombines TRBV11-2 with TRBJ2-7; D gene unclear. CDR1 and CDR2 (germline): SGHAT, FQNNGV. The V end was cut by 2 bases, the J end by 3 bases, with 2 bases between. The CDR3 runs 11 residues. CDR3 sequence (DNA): TGTGCCAGCAGCTTACGCTACGAGCAGTACTTC. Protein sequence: CASSLRYEQYF. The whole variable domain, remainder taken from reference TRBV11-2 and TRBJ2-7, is EAGVAQSPRYKIIEKRQSVAFWCNPISGHATLYWYQQILGQGPKLLIQFQNNGVVDDSQLPKDRFSAERLKGVDSTLKIQPAKLEDSAVYLCASSLRYEQYFGPGTRLTVT.

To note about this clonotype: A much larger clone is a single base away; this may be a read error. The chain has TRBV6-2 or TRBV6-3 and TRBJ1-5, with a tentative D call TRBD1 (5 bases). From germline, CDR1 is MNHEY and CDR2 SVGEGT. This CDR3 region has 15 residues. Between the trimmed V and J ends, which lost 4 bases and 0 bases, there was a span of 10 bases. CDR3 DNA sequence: TGTGCCAGCAGTTCACAGGATATTAGCAATCAGCCCCAGCATTTT. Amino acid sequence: CASSSQDISNQPQHF.

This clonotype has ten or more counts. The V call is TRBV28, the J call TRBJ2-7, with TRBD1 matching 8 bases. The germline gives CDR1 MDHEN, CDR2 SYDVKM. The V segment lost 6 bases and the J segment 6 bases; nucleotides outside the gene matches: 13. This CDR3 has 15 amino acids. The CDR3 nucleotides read TGTGCCAGCAGACCCGGACAGGGAGAAGTGGGCGAGCAGTACTTC. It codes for CASRPGQGEVGEQYF. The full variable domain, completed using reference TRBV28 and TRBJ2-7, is DVKVTQSSRYLVKRTGEKVFLECVQDMDHENMFWYRQDPGLGLRLIYFSYDVKMKEKGDIPEGYSVSREKKERFSLILESASTNQTSMYLCASRPGQGEVGEQYFGPGTRLTVT.

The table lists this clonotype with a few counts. The CDR3 reads CASSLGSVISYEQYF. The CDR3 nucleotides read TGTGCCAGCAGCTTAGGGTCAGTTATCTCCTACGAGCAGTACTTC. The V and J genes are TRBV7-8 and TRBJ2-7; D uncertain. The V end lost 1 base, the J end lost 0 bases, and 10 bases lay between the germline ends. The CDR3 covers 15 residues. Germline V gives CDR1 SGHVS, CDR2 FQNEAQ.

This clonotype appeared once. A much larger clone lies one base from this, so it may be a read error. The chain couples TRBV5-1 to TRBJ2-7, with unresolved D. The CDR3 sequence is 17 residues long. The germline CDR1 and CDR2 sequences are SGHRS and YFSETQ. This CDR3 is CASILLVPETSPYEQYF. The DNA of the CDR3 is TGCGCCAGCATCTTGTTGGTTCCTGAGACGAGCCCCTACGAGCAGTACTTC.

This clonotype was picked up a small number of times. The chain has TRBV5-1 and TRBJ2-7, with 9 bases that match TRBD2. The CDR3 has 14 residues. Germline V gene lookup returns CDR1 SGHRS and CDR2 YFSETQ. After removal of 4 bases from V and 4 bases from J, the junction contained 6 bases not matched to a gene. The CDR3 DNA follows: TGCGCCAGCAGCCCGGGGACTAGCTTATACGAGCAGTACTTC. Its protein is CASSPGTSLYEQYF.

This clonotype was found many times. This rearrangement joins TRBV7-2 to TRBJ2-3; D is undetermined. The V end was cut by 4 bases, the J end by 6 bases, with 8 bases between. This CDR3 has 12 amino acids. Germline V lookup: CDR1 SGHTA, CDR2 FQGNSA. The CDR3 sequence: CASSYWSDTQYF. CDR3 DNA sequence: TGTGCCAGCAGCTACTGGTCGGATACGCAGTATTTT. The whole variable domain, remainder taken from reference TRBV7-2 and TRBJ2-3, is GAGVSQSPSNKVTEKGKDVELRCDPISGHTALYWYRQSLGQGLEFLIYFQGNSAPDKSGLPSDRFSAERTGGSVSTLTIQRTQQEDSAVYLCASSYWSDTQYFGPGTRLTVL.

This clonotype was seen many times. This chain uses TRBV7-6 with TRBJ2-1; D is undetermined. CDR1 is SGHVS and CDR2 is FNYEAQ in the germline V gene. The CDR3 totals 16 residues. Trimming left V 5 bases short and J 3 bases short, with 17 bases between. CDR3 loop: CASSPGAHLVYNEQFF. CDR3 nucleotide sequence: TGTGCCAGCAGCCCAGGTGCGCATTTAGTCTACAATGAGCAGTTCTTC.

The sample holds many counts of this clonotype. CDR3 coding DNA: TGCGCCAGTGGACTGACGGTGGAGACCCAGTACTTC. Residues: CASGLTVETQYF. J is TRBJ2-5 and V is TRBV5-1; weak D call: TRBD2 (5 bases). The germline V gene has CDR1 SGHRS and CDR2 YFSETQ. The CDR3 length is 12 residues. V was shortened by 8 bases and J by 5 bases, with 13 bases between the two germline ends. Full variable domain (missing parts from reference TRBV5-1 and TRBJ2-5): KAGVTQTPRYLIKTRGQQVTLSCSPISGHRSVSWYQQTPGQGLQFLFEYFSETQRNKGNFPGRFSGRQFSNSRSEMNVSTLELGDSALYLCASGLTVETQYFGPGTRLLVL.

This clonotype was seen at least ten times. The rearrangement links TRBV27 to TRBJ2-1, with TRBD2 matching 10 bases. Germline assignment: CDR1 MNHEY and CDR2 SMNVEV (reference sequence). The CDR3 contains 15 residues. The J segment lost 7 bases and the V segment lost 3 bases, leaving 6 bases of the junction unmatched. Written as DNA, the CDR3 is TGTGCCAGCAGTTTGAGCGGGAGGGCCGGGAATGAGCAGTTCTTC. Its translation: CASSLSGRAGNEQFF.

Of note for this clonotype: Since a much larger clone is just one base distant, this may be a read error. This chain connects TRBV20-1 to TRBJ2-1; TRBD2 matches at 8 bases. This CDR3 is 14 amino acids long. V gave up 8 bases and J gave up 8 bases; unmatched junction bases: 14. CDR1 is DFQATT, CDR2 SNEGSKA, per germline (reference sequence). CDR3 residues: CSPGLGGSTHEQFF. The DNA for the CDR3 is TGCAGTCCGGGACTAGGGGGGAGTACCCATGAGCAGTTCTTC.

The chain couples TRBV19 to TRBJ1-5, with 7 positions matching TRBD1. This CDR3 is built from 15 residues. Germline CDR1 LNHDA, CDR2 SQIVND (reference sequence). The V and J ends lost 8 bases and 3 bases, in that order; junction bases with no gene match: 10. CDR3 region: CASEGAGGVNQPQHF. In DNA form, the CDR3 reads TGTGCCAGTGAGGGGGCAGGCGGTGTCAATCAGCCCCAGCATTTT. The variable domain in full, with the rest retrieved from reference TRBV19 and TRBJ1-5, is DGGITQSPKYLFRKEGQNVTLSCEQNLNHDAMYWYRQDPGQGLRLIYYSQIVNDFQKGDIAEGYSVSREKKESFPLTVTSAQKNPTAFYLCASEGAGGVNQPQHFGDGTRLSIL.

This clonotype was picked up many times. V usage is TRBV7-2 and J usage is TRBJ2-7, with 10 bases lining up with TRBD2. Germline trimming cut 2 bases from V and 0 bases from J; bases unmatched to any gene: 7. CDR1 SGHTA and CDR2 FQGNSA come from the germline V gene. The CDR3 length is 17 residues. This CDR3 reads CASSLLGTSVSSYEQYF. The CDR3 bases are TGTGCCAGCAGCTTACTAGGGACTAGCGTGAGCTCCTACGAGCAGTACTTC.

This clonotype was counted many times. CDR3 DNA: TGCAGTGCTAGGGATGGAAGGCGGGAGCCCCAAGAGACCCAGTACTTC. Translation: CSARDGRREPQETQYF. The chain has TRBV20-1 and TRBJ2-5; 7 bases agree with TRBD2. Germline V gene lookup returns CDR1 DFQATT and CDR2 SNEGSKA (reference sequence). The V segment lost 3 bases and the J segment 1 base; nucleotides outside the gene matches: 11. The CDR3 totals 16 residues.

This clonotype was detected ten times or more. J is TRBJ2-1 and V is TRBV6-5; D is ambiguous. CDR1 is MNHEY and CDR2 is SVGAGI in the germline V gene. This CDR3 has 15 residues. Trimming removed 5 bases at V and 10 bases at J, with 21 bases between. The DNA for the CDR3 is TGTGCCAGCAGTCCCTATCCGGTGGCAATATCGGAGCAGTTCTTC. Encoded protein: CASSPYPVAISEQFF.

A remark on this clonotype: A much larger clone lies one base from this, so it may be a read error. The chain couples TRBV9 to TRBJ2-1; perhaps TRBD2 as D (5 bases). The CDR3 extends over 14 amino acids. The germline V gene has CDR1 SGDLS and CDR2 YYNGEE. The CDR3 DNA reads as TGTGCCAGCAGCAGCGAGGGTGGCTACAAAGAGCAGTTCTTC. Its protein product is CASSSEGGYKEQFF. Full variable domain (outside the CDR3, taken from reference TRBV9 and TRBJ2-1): DSGVTQTPKHLITATGQRVTLRCSPRSGDLSVYWYQQSLDQGLQFLIQYYNGEERAKGNILERFSAQQFPDLHSELNLSSLELGDSALYFCASSSEGGYKEQFFGPGTRLTVL.

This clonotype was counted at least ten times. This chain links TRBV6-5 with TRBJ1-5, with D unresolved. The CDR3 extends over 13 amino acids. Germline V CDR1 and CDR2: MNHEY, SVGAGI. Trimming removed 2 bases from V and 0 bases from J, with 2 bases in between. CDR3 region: CASSYGSNQPQHF. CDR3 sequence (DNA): TGTGCCAGCAGTTACGGTAGCAATCAGCCCCAGCATTTT.

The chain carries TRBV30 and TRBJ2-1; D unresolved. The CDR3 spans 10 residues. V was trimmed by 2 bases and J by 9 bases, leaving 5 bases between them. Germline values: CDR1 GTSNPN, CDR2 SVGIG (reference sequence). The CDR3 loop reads CAWSSVEQFF. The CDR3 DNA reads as TGTGCCTGGAGTTCAGTTGAGCAGTTCTTC.

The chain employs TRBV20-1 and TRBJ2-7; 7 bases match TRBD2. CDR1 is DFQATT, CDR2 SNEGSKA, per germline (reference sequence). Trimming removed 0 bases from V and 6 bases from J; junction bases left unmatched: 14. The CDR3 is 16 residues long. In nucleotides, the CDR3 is TGCAGTGCTAGAGATCTCGGCGGGAGTACACAAAGCGAGCAGTACTTC. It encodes CSARDLGGSTQSEQYF.

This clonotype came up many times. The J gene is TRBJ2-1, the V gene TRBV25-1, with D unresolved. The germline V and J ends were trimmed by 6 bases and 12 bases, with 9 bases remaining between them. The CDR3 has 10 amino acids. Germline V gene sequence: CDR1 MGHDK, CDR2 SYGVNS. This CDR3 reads CASSARVQFF. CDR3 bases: TGTGCCAGCAGCGCTAGGGTGCAGTTCTTC.

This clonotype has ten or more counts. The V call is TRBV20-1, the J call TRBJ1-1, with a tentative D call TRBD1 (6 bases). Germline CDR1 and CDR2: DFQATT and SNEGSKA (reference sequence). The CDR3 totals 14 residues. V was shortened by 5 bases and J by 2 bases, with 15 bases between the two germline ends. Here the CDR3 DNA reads TGCAGTGCTCCTGAGGGCAGGGGTAACACTGAAGCTTTCTTT. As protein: CSAPEGRGNTEAFF.

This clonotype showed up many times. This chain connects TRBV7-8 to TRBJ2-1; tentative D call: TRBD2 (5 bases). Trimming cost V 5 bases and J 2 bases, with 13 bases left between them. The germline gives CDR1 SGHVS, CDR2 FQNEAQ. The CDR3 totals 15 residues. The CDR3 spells CASSITSAAYNEQFF. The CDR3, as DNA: TGTGCCAGCAGCATCACTAGTGCGGCCTACAATGAGCAGTTCTTC.

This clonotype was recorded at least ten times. In nucleotides, the CDR3 is TGTGCCATCAGTGAGGCCGGACAGGCCGGACTTGAAGGCTACACCTTC. Amino acids: CAISEAGQAGLEGYTF. The chain joins TRBV10-3 to TRBJ1-2; 7 positions match TRBD1. The germline V gene encodes CDR1 ENHRY and CDR2 SYGVKD. V lost 2 bases to trimming and J lost 8 bases; unmatched junction nucleotides: 14. There are 16 residues in the CDR3.

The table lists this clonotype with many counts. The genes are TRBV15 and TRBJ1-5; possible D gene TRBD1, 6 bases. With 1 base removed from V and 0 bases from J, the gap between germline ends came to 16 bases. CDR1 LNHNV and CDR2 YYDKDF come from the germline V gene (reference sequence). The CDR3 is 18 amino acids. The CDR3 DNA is TGTGCCACCAGCAGAGGAGGAGGGGGTGTAAGTAGCAATCAGCCCCAGCATTTT. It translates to CATSRGGGGVSSNQPQHF. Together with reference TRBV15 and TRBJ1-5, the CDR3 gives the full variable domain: DAMVIQNPRYQVTQFGKPVTLSCSQTLNHNVMYWYQQKSSQAPKLLFHYYDKDFNNEADTPDNFQSRRPNTSFCFLDIRSPGLGDTAMYLCATSRGGGGVSSNQPQHFGDGTRLSIL.

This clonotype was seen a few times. CDR3 protein: CASSLVASGNTEAFF. In nucleotides, the CDR3 is TGTGCCAGCAGCTTAGTGGCCTCGGGAAACACTGAAGCTTTCTTT. The chain links TRBV7-9 to TRBJ1-1; no definite D call. V lost 1 base and J 2 bases, leaving 11 bases between the germline ends. This CDR3 has 15 residues. Per germline, CDR1 SEHNR and CDR2 FQNEAQ (reference sequence). Based on the CDR3 plus reference TRBV7-9 and TRBJ1-1, the full variable domain is DTGVSQNPRHKITKRGQNVTFRCDPISEHNRLYWYRQTLGQGPEFLTYFQNEAQLEKSRLLSDRFSAERPKGSFSTLEIQRTEQGDSAMYLCASSLVASGNTEAFFGQGTRLTVV.

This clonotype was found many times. CDR3 amino acids: CASSLDGTVFQPQHF. The CDR3 DNA is TGTGCCAGCAGCTTAGACGGGACAGTCTTCCAGCCCCAGCATTTT. The J gene is TRBJ1-5, the V gene TRBV7-8; 7 bases line up with TRBD1. The junction had 7 bases not matched to a gene; V was cut back by 1 base and J by 7 bases. This CDR3 is 15 amino acids long. Germline CDR1 is SGHVS and CDR2 is FQNEAQ.

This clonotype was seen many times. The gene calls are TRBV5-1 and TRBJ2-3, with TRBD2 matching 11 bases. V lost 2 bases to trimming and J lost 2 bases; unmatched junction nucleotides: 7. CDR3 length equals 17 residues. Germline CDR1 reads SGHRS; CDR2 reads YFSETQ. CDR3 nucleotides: TGCGCCAGCAGCTTTAACAGACTAGCGGGGCCCACAGATACGCAGTATTTT. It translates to CASSFNRLAGPTDTQYF.

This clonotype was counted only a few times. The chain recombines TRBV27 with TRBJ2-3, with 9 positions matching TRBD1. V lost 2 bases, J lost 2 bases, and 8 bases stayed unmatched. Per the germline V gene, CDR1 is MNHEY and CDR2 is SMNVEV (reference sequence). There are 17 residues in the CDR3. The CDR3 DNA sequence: TGTGCCAGCAGTTTAACAGGGGGCTTTCATTTCACAGATACGCAGTATTTT. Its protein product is CASSLTGGFHFTDTQYF.